One T cell receptor (beta chain) is described in this entry. The antigen remains unidentified. Germline V lookup: CDR1 SGHTA, CDR2 FQGNSA. V gave up 5 bases and J gave up 6 bases, with 17 bases separating them. This CDR3 spans 14 amino acids. Regarding time point: blood from clinic visit 5 months post-surgery; TSC patient then seizure free. Surgery cases with the highest brain T cell transcript signatures were chosen for sequencing. The data were obtained in a study of brain T cells in children with intractable seizures. Findings and limits, study-wide: Only CDR3 sequence similarity suggested viral specificity, without known HCMV serostatus. Clones missing pre-surgery may reflect undersampling of that blood sample.

Sequenced by immunoSEQ multiplex PCR; TCRdb stores in-frame clones only, minus some. The sample has about 340,000 clones, about 93% seen once. The sequencing used peripheral blood, collected about 5 months after surgery. The sequence was obtained from a boy younger than two with tuberous sclerosis and intractable seizures. The rearrangement links TRBV7-2 to TRBJ2-7, with D perhaps TRBD2 (5 bases). As DNA, the CDR3 is TGTGCCAGCAGCCCGAGTTTCGGACTGGGCGAGCAGTACTTC. Translated, it gives CASSPSFGLGEQYF. Full variable domain (remainder filled in from reference TRBV7-2 and TRBJ2-7): GAGVSQSPSNKVTEKGKDVELRCDPISGHTALYWYRQSLGQGLEFLIYFQGNSAPDKSGLPSDRFSAERTGGSVSTLTIQRTQQEDSAVYLCASSPSFGLGEQYFGPGTRLTVT.